The 30 T cell receptor beta chains below all came from one sample that was sequenced in a study of early stage breast cancer tumors. Data came from immunoSEQ multiplex PCR; TCRdb stores just in-frame clones and leaves some out. The table has about 69,000 clones, 80% seen once. The sequencing input was blood. These receptors came from a person aged 40-50 years with breast cancer.

This chain uses TRBV21-1 with TRBJ2-6; the table calls TRBD1, which could not be checked here. TRBV21-1 is a known pseudogene. The CDR3 runs 18 residues. This CDR3 reads CASTPEQGETSGANVLTF. DNA of the CDR3: TGTGCCAGCACCCCAGAGCAGGGTGAAACCTCTGGGGCCAACGTCCTGACTTTC.

The rearrangement joins TRBV11-2 to TRBJ2-3; no firm D call. Per germline, CDR1 SGHAT and CDR2 FQNNGV. Trimming left V 1 base short and J 7 bases short, with 6 bases between. The CDR3 is made up of 12 amino acids. The chain's CDR3 is CASSLVDYTQYF. As DNA, the CDR3 is TGTGCCAGCAGCTTAGTGGATTATACGCAGTATTTT.

This clone is a singleton in its sample. The chain carries TRBV28 and TRBJ2-6; D is possibly TRBD1 (5 bases). Trimming took 6 bases from V and 3 from J, leaving 15 bases between them. CDR3 length: 16 amino acids. Germline assignment: CDR1 MDHEN and CDR2 SYDVKM. CDR3 nucleotide sequence: TGTGCCAGCAGGAACCTGATGGGGCGTGGGGCCAACGTCCTGACTTTC. This encodes CASRNLMGRGANVLTF.

The CDR3 bases are TGTGCCAGCAGCAAGGGGACAGGGGCTAGGATTAGCAATCAGCCCCAGCATTTT. It encodes CASSKGTGARISNQPQHF. The chain employs TRBV21-1 and TRBJ1-5; TRBD1, the table's D call, lacks a check against the DNA. TRBV21-1 is reported as a pseudogene. The length of the CDR3 is 18 residues.

The V gene is TRBV29-1, the J gene TRBJ1-3; D unclear. Germline CDR1 and CDR2: SQVTM and ANQGSEA. This CDR3 region has 12 residues. V was pared by 3 bases and J by 2 bases, with 5 bases between. The CDR3 sequence: CSVETTGNTIYF. DNA for the CDR3: TGCAGCGTTGAGACAACTGGAAACACCATATATTTT.

This clone was observed a single time. The chain has TRBV5-1 and TRBJ2-7, with 15 bases lining up with TRBD2. CDR1 is SGHRS, CDR2 YFSETQ, per germline. The V and J ends lost 4 bases and 12 bases, in that order; junction bases with no gene match: 11. The CDR3 loop spans 15 amino acids. The CDR3 loop reads CASSTIGLAGGPWYF. In DNA, the CDR3 is TGCGCCAGCAGCACTATCGGACTAGCGGGAGGGCCTTGGTACTTC.

The chain links TRBV6-5 to TRBJ2-7, with D maybe TRBD2 (5 bases). This CDR3 is 14 amino acids long. Trimming took off 9 bases at V and 3 bases at J, with 18 bases between the two ends. Germline-derived CDR1 and CDR2 are MNHEY and SVGAGI. The CDR3 nucleotides read TGTGCCAGTACGGACCGGGGTGGAAACTACGAGCAGTACTTC. This translates into CASTDRGGNYEQYF.

V is TRBV11-2 and J is TRBJ2-7; TRBD2 aligns across 12 bases. The CDR3 covers 16 residues. Looked up from germline, CDR1 is SGHAT and CDR2 is FQNNGV. The junction had 9 bases not matched to a gene; V was cut back by 5 bases and J by 4 bases. The CDR3 DNA reads TGTGCCAGCAGCGAAAGACTAGCGGGAGACCGGTACGAGCAGTACTTC. Translation: CASSERLAGDRYEQYF.

The table lists this clone with a count of one. V and J are TRBV6-1 and TRBJ1-5; 7 bases match TRBD1. V shed 7 bases, J shed 7 bases, and the junction held 7 bases outside the gene matches. Germline V gene sequence: CDR1 MNHNS, CDR2 SASEGT. The CDR3 runs 13 residues. CDR3 residues: CASTDRVGQPQHF. Here the CDR3 DNA reads TGTGCCAGCACAGACAGGGTCGGACAGCCCCAGCATTTT.

The chain recombines TRBV27 with TRBJ2-5; unclear D gene. The CDR3 has 13 amino acids. V lost 2 bases and J lost 5, with 9 bases in between. Germline CDR1 and CDR2: MNHEY and SMNVEV (reference sequence). CDR3 bases: TGTGCCAGCAGTTTAAGAGGCGAGGAGACCCAGTACTTC. It translates to CASSLRGEETQYF.

The chain recombines TRBV9 with TRBJ2-6; D perhaps matches TRBD2 (5 bases). V was cut by 4 bases and J by 2 bases, with 13 bases left in between. Germline assignment: CDR1 SGDLS and CDR2 YYNGEE. CDR3 length equals 16 residues. The CDR3 reads CASSTQEAAGANVLTF. CDR3 nucleotides: TGTGCCAGCAGCACCCAGGAGGCGGCTGGGGCCAACGTCCTGACTTTC.

The rearrangement uses TRBV27 and TRBJ2-7, with D uncertain. Germline loops: CDR1 MNHEY, CDR2 SMNVEV (reference sequence). The V end lost 0 bases, the J end lost 3 bases, and 15 bases lay between the germline ends. The CDR3 covers 16 residues. CDR3 sequence: CASSLSTAAALYEQYF. CDR3 coding DNA: TGTGCCAGCAGTTTATCGACGGCCGCCGCCCTCTACGAGCAGTACTTC.

About this clone: At one end, the junction sequence differs from germline, possibly due to a read error. The chain combines TRBV7-7 with TRBJ2-3; 7 bases line up with TRBD2. This CDR3 contains 15 residues. CDR1 and CDR2 (germline): SSHAT, FNYEAQ (reference sequence). The DNA of the CDR3 is TGTGCTAGCAGCTTAAACTCGGGGGGAGTAGATACGCAGTATTTT. Protein product: CASSLNSGGVDTQYF.

The chain uses TRBV28 and TRBJ1-5; D not certain. Germline lookup yields CDR1 MDHEN and CDR2 SYDVKM. Between the trimmed V and J ends, which lost 2 bases and 5 bases, there was a span of 13 bases. The CDR3 spans 15 residues. The CDR3 DNA is TGTGCCAGCAGTTTAGACTGGGATTCGCATCAGCCCCAGCATTTT. Translated: CASSLDWDSHQPQHF.

This chain links TRBV9 with TRBJ2-3; D uncertain. Germline CDR1 and CDR2: SGDLS and YYNGEE. V lost 0 bases and J lost 4, with 3 bases in between. The CDR3 loop spans 12 amino acids. The CDR3 loop is CASSVGSDTQYF. DNA for the CDR3: TGTGCCAGCAGCGTAGGGTCAGATACGCAGTATTTT. Drawing the rest from reference TRBV9 and TRBJ2-3, the complete variable domain is DSGVTQTPKHLITATGQRVTLRCSPRSGDLSVYWYQQSLDQGLQFLIQYYNGEERAKGNILERFSAQQFPDLHSELNLSSLELGDSALYFCASSVGSDTQYFGPGTRLTVL.

The chain carries TRBV5-4 and TRBJ2-7, with TRBD1 as a possible D gene (6 bases). The germline V gene encodes CDR1 SGHNT and CDR2 YYREEE (reference sequence). Trimming took off 4 bases at V and 0 bases at J, with 14 bases between the two ends. There are 15 residues in the CDR3. The CDR3, as DNA: TGTGCCAGCAGCCGGACAACAGGGATCTCCTACGAGCAGTACTTC. Translating it yields CASSRTTGISYEQYF.

The chain combines TRBV5-1 with TRBJ2-5, with D unresolved. Deletions cut 2 bases from V and 3 bases from J, with 8 bases between. This CDR3 is built from 13 residues. Germline loops: CDR1 SGHRS, CDR2 YFSETQ. The CDR3 DNA is TGCGCCAGCAGCTTAGTCGGAAAAGAGACCCAGTACTTC. Protein: CASSLVGKETQYF.

V gene TRBV27 combines with J gene TRBJ2-7; 11 bases align to TRBD1. CDR3 length: 14 residues. Germline values: CDR1 MNHEY, CDR2 SMNVEV (reference sequence). The J segment lost 4 bases and the V segment lost 4 bases, leaving 3 bases of the junction unmatched. The CDR3 loop reads CASSSGTGGYEQYF. DNA for the CDR3: TGTGCCAGCAGTTCAGGGACAGGGGGGTACGAGCAGTACTTC.

This clone was seen a few times. The J gene is TRBJ1-4, the V gene TRBV5-4; D may be TRBD1 (5 bases). The germline V gene encodes CDR1 SGHNT and CDR2 YYREEE (reference sequence). Deletions cut 4 bases from V and 0 bases from J, with 10 bases between. This CDR3 has 15 residues. The CDR3, as DNA: TGTGCCAGCAGCCGCGGGGGGACAACTAATGAAAAACTGTTTTTT. Amino acids: CASSRGGTTNEKLFF.

Within the sample, this clone is medium-sized. The rearrangement uses TRBV25-1 and TRBJ1-2, with D unresolved. Per germline, CDR1 MGHDK and CDR2 SYGVNS. Trimming left V 4 bases short and J 6 bases short, with 12 bases between. The CDR3 loop spans 13 amino acids. Here the CDR3 DNA reads TGTGCCAGCAGTGTCAGCGTTTTTGATGGCTACACCTTC. Its translation: CASSVSVFDGYTF.

This sequence joins TRBV6-1 and TRBJ1-5, with TRBD1 identical over 7 bases. Trimming removed 1 base from V and 5 bases from J; junction bases left unmatched: 2. This CDR3 contains 14 residues. CDR1 MNHNS and CDR2 SASEGT come from the germline V gene. This CDR3 reads CASSEEGAHQPQHF. CDR3 nucleotide sequence: TGTGCCAGCAGTGAAGAGGGGGCTCATCAGCCCCAGCATTTT.

The chain links TRBV10-2 to TRBJ1-1; a possible D gene is TRBD1 (6 bases). V was shortened by 3 bases and J by 1 base, with 9 bases between the two germline ends. CDR1 and CDR2 (germline): WSHSY, SAAADI. The length of the CDR3 is 14 residues. The CDR3: CASSDGGPNTEAFF. CDR3 sequence (DNA): TGCGCCAGCAGTGACGGGGGGCCGAACACTGAAGCTTTCTTT.

This clone was recorded a few times. The genes are TRBV28 and TRBJ1-2, with a possible D match to TRBD1 (6 bases). The ends were cut back, 4 bases at V and 7 bases at J, with 22 bases in the middle. Per germline, CDR1 MDHEN and CDR2 SYDVKM. The CDR3 totals 16 residues. The CDR3 DNA sequence: TGTGCCAGCAGTTCGATATGGGACACTATCCCTAGTGGCTACACCTTC. Its translation: CASSSIWDTIPSGYTF.

The chain combines TRBV19 with TRBJ2-1; 11 bases line up with TRBD1. V shed 5 bases and J 6 bases; nucleotides not matched to a gene: 6. Germline CDR1 LNHDA, CDR2 SQIVND (reference sequence). This CDR3 is 15 amino acids long. For the CDR3, the DNA is TGTGCCAGTAGTTACGGACAGGGGGCGCGCAATGAGCAGTTCTTC. It translates to CASSYGQGARNEQFF.

This clone has just one count. V gene TRBV15 combines with J gene TRBJ1-1; TRBD1 is a possible D gene (5 bases). Germline V gives CDR1 LNHNV, CDR2 YYDKDF (reference sequence). With 4 bases removed from V and 6 bases from J, the gap between germline ends came to 21 bases. The length of the CDR3 is 16 residues. CDR3 DNA: TGTGCCACCAGCAAAGAGTATCCCCGAGGGGTTTCTGAAGCTTTCTTT. It codes for CATSKEYPRGVSEAFF. Combining the CDR3 with reference TRBV15 and TRBJ1-1 gives the whole variable domain DAMVIQNPRYQVTQFGKPVTLSCSQTLNHNVMYWYQQKSSQAPKLLFHYYDKDFNNEADTPDNFQSRRPNTSFCFLDIRSPGLGDTAMYLCATSKEYPRGVSEAFFGQGTRLTVV.

The V gene is TRBV6-6, the J gene TRBJ1-3; 7 positions agree with TRBD1. Germline lookup yields CDR1 MNHNY and CDR2 SVGAGI (reference sequence). The junction had 2 bases not matched to a gene; V was cut back by 2 bases and J by 4 bases. The CDR3 loop spans 14 amino acids. The CDR3 DNA sequence: TGTGCCAGCAGTTACGGGACAGACGGAAACACCATATATTTT. Translated, it gives CASSYGTDGNTIYF.

This clone showed up just a few times. This rearrangement joins TRBV5-6 to TRBJ2-7; 12 positions agree with TRBD2. V trimming: 6 bases; J trimming: 5 bases; junction bases outside the gene matches: 6. Per the germline V gene, CDR1 is SGHDT and CDR2 is YYEEEE. This CDR3 has 14 amino acids. DNA of the CDR3: TGTGCCAGCACTCGGACTAGCGGGATCGACGAGCAGTACTTC. Residues: CASTRTSGIDEQYF. Combining the CDR3 with reference TRBV5-6 and TRBJ2-7 gives the whole variable domain DAGVTQSPTHLIKTRGQQVTLRCSPKSGHDTVSWYQQALGQGPQFIFQYYEEEERQRGNFPDRFSGHQFPNYSSELNVNALLLGDSALYLCASTRTSGIDEQYFGPGTRLTVT.

This chain links TRBV25-1 with TRBJ1-2; maybe TRBD1 (6 bases). The length of the CDR3 is 13 residues. Germline values: CDR1 MGHDK, CDR2 SYGVNS. The V gene lost 0 bases and the J gene lost 7 bases, with 9 bases spanning the gap. The chain's CDR3 is CASSEYRGFGYTF. In DNA form, the CDR3 reads TGTGCCAGCAGTGAATACAGGGGCTTTGGCTACACCTTC.

This chain connects TRBV30 to TRBJ2-7; D uncertain. This CDR3 comprises 12 residues. The V end lost 5 bases, the J end lost 3 bases, and 11 bases lay between the germline ends. CDR1 is GTSNPN, CDR2 SVGIG, per germline (reference sequence). CDR3 sequence reads: CAWAVRHYEQYF. The CDR3 DNA reads as TGTGCCTGGGCGGTGAGGCACTACGAGCAGTACTTC.

This clone has a single count. The V call is TRBV7-2, the J call TRBJ1-3, with a weak D call TRBD1 (6 bases). This CDR3 contains 16 residues. Germline-derived CDR1 and CDR2 are SGHTA and FQGNSA. Deletions cut 4 bases from V and 0 bases from J, with 13 bases between. CDR3 DNA: TGTGCCAGCAGCTCCCGACAGGTTGGCTCTGGAAACACCATATATTTT. Translation: CASSSRQVGSGNTIYF.